This TCR beta chain was identified in a study of blood T cell repertoires in COVID-19. Study background: Samples came from the United States, Italy and Spain, spanning acute and convalescent COVID-19.

Profiled with immunoSEQ multiplex PCR; TCRdb holds only in-frame clones, not every one. The sample lists fewer than 110,000 clones; 90% to 95% were seen once. The V gene lost 3 bases and the J gene lost 0 bases, with 12 bases spanning the gap. The germline V gene encodes CDR1 SGDLS and CDR2 YYNGEE. The CDR3 has 15 amino acids. This receptor was obtained from a woman aged 25-40 years with acute or convalescent COVID-19. The chain joins TRBV9 to TRBJ1-2, with D tentatively TRBD1 (6 bases). The sample comprised peripheral blood. The CDR3, as DNA: TGTGCCAGCAGCGAGGGAGACAGGCCTAACTATGGCTACACCTTC. This encodes CASSEGDRPNYGYTF.